A selection of T cell receptor beta chains follows, all from one sample in a study of siplizumab effects on memory and regulatory T cells. Sequenced by immunoSEQ multiplex PCR; TCRdb stores in-frame clones only, minus some. The sample has 65,000 to 85,000 clones, around 93% seen once. The sequenced sample was CD8+ T cells sorted from blood. Every receptor here comes from a human donor in good health. CDR3s include the opening cysteine and the closing phenylalanine or tryptophan. The D gene is left open where the match is weak. Clone size appears in some rows only: once, few, many, or a class for an expanded clone.

v_call	d_call	clone_size	j_call	cdr3_aa	cdr3_nt
TRBV4-1	.	.	TRBJ1-1	CASSQSRVSEAFF	TGCGCCAGCAGCCAAAGTCGGGTCTCTGAAGCTTTCTTT
TRBV30	.	.	TRBJ1-5	CAWSEGQGLYQPQHF	TGTGCCTGGAGTGAAGGTCAGGGCCTGTATCAGCCCCAGCATTTT
TRBV9	TRBD2	.	TRBJ2-1	CASSVLAGGPPEQFF	TGTGCCAGCAGCGTCTTAGCGGGGGGGCCCCCTGAGCAGTTCTTC
TRBV19	.	.	TRBJ1-1	CASSIGGAEAFF	TGTGCCAGTAGTATAGGGGGAGCTGAAGCTTTCTTT
TRBV14	.	.	TRBJ1-3	CASSQVQGRGNTIYF	TGTGCCAGCAGCCAAGTACAAGGGCGAGGAAACACCATATATTTT
TRBV5-1	TRBD2	.	TRBJ2-7	CASSLTGGYEQYF	TGCGCCAGCAGCCTGACGGGGGGATACGAGCAGTACTTC
TRBV11-2	.	.	TRBJ2-1	CASSPRVDWDEQFF	TGTGCCAGCAGCCCTCGGGTCGACTGGGATGAGCAGTTCTTC
TRBV13	TRBD2	once	TRBJ2-7	CASSSWTSGGVSYEQYF	TGTGCCAGCAGCTCCTGGACTAGCGGGGGCGTTTCCTACGAGCAGTACTTC
TRBV5-6	.	few	TRBJ2-7	CASSLLGSSYEQYF	TGTGCCAGCAGCTTGTTGGGGAGCTCCTACGAGCAGTACTTC
TRBV11-2	TRBD1	.	TRBJ2-7	CASSPGTGPYEQYF	TGTGCCAGCAGCCCAGGGACAGGGCCCTACGAGCAGTACTTC
TRBV7-7	TRBD2	.	TRBJ2-1	CASSRTSGGGEEQFF	TGTGCCAGCAGCCGGACTAGCGGGGGGGGAGAGGAGCAGTTCTTC
TRBV9	.	.	TRBJ1-2	CASSVGRDGNYGYTF	TGTGCCAGCAGCGTAGGGAGGGACGGTAACTATGGCTACACCTTC
TRBV6-1	.	.	TRBJ1-1	CASSQGRTNTEAFF	TGTGCCAGCAGCCAGGGAAGAACTAACACTGAAGCTTTCTTT
TRBV14	.	.	TRBJ2-6	CASSPTPPAASGANVLTF	TGTGCCAGCAGCCCGACTCCCCCCGCGGCCTCTGGGGCCAACGTCCTGACTTTC
TRBV7-3	TRBD1	.	TRBJ2-5	CASSSEQGAETQYF	TGTGCCAGCAGCTCAGAACAGGGGGCCGAGACCCAGTACTTC
TRBV4-1	.	.	TRBJ2-5	CASSQAPETQYF	TGCGCCAGCAGCCAAGCCCCAGAGACCCAGTACTTC